A single sample is the source of the 10 T cell receptor beta chains below, sequenced in a study of blood T cell repertoires in COVID-19. The data were produced by immunoSEQ multiplex PCR, yet TCRdb's version contains in-frame clones alone and is incomplete. The table lists tens of thousands of clones, roughly 80% of them singletons. Material for sequencing was peripheral blood. Every receptor here comes from a human donor in a cohort sampled during active COVID-19.

CDR3 nucleotides: TGCGCCAGCAGCCGGATGGCTAGGGGGGGAGAGACCCAGTACTTC. Its protein is CASSRMARGGETQYF. This rearrangement joins TRBV5-1 to TRBJ2-5, with D maybe TRBD2 (7 bases). Germline V gene lookup returns CDR1 SGHRS and CDR2 YFSETQ. V was clipped by 4 bases and J by 4 bases, with 17 bases between them. This CDR3 region has 15 residues.

This clone was counted once. J is TRBJ1-3 and V is TRBV19; no clear D. The CDR3 is made up of 15 amino acids. Germline V gene lookup returns CDR1 LNHDA and CDR2 SQIVND (reference sequence). V was shortened by 1 base and J by 2 bases, with 9 bases between the two germline ends. CDR3 DNA: TGTGCCAGTAGTATAGGGGCCGGGACTGGAAACACCATATATTTT. Protein product: CASSIGAGTGNTIYF.

V is TRBV16 and J is TRBJ1-2, with D perhaps matching TRBD1 (6 bases). The CDR3 is 15 residues long. The ends were cut back, 0 bases at V and 7 bases at J, with 15 bases in the middle. Germline V gives CDR1 KGHSY, CDR2 FQNENV. The CDR3 sequence is CASSQSMAGASGYTF. In DNA, the CDR3 is TGTGCCAGCAGCCAATCGATGGCAGGGGCTTCTGGCTACACCTTC.

This clone was picked up many times. Other DNA sequences in the sample encode the same CDR3. The genes are TRBV4-3 and TRBJ1-3; no reliable D call. From germline, CDR1 is LGHNA and CDR2 YSLEER. The CDR3 has 15 residues. Trimming removed 4 bases at V and 0 bases at J, with 10 bases between. CDR3: CASSPSGSSGNTIYF. DNA for the CDR3: TGCGCCAGCAGCCCGTCTGGCAGCTCTGGAAACACCATATATTTT.

CDR3 sequence (DNA): TGTGCCAGCAGCAAAGACGACAGCCCGGCCACCGGGGAGCTGTTTTTT. Encoded protein: CASSKDDSPATGELFF. The V gene is TRBV21-1, the J gene TRBJ2-2; TRBD1 is the table's D call, not checked against the DNA. TRBV21-1 is reported as a pseudogene. The CDR3 spans 16 residues.

Comment on this clone: Additional DNA sequences in this sample encode the identical CDR3. V is TRBV7-2 and J is TRBJ2-1, with a possible D match to TRBD2 (6 bases). In germline, CDR1 is SGHTA, CDR2 FQGNSA. This CDR3 comprises 14 residues. The germline V and J ends were trimmed by 1 base and 5 bases, with 9 bases remaining between them. CDR3 amino acids: CASSLVGGHNEQFF. The CDR3 nucleotides are TGTGCCAGCAGCTTAGTGGGGGGTCACAATGAGCAGTTCTTC.

This chain joins TRBV6-6 and TRBJ2-1; D is undetermined. Germline loops: CDR1 MNHNY, CDR2 SVGAGI (reference sequence). Trimming removed 6 bases from V and 0 bases from J, with 6 bases in between. This CDR3 has 13 residues. The CDR3 DNA is TGTGCCAGCAGCCTGGCCTCCTACAATGAGCAGTTCTTC. Protein product: CASSLASYNEQFF.

The V call is TRBV5-1, the J call TRBJ1-2; tentative D call: TRBD1 (6 bases). The CDR3 consists of 17 residues. Germline CDR1 is SGHRS and CDR2 is YFSETQ. Trimming stripped 0 bases from V and 7 bases from J, with 22 bases between. CDR3 sequence (DNA): TGCGCCAGCAGCTTGGGGACAAGCGGGGGCGCGATCAGTGGCTACACCTTC. Its translation is CASSLGTSGGAISGYTF.

The chain links TRBV7-3 to TRBJ2-3, with D tentatively TRBD2 (5 bases). Trimming left V 0 bases short and J 7 bases short, with 11 bases between. The CDR3 totals 14 residues. In germline, CDR1 is SGHTA, CDR2 FQGTGA. The CDR3 reads CASSLTGEGNTQYF. The CDR3 DNA is TGTGCCAGCAGCTTAACGGGAGAGGGAAATACGCAGTATTTT.

Points on this clone: The sample holds other DNA sequences that translate to the same CDR3. This chain joins TRBV27 and TRBJ1-1; TRBD1 is a possible D gene (5 bases). The CDR3 runs to 15 residues. CDR1 is MNHEY and CDR2 is SMNVEV in the germline V gene (reference sequence). V dropped 3 bases and J dropped 2 bases, with 13 bases sitting between them. The CDR3 DNA reads as TGTGCCAGCAGTTTCCGACCCCAGGGTAACACTGAAGCTTTCTTT. Its translation: CASSFRPQGNTEAFF.